The 5 T cell receptor beta chains below come from one sample, sequenced in a study of cytomegalovirus exposure and HLA in healthy donors listed by TCRdb under 2017. The receptor library was made with the immunoSEQ multiplex PCR assay. The multiplex PCR relied on a mix of 60 forward primers for TCR Vbeta segments and 13 reverse primers for TCR Jbeta segments. TCRdb re-hosts the immuneACCESS table, in-frame sequences only. Its copies lack some clones; in the studies checked, an unresolved V gene accounts for under half of them, and the cause for the rest is not known. In all, the sample holds around 160,000 clones, and around 78% of those were seen once. The ten largest clones represent roughly 0.99% of the sample. Specimen: PBMCs. The receptors stem from a woman in her forties in good health and CMV-seronegative.

The rearrangement joins TRBV4-2 to TRBJ1-4; TRBD1 aligns across 8 bases. The V gene end was trimmed by 2 bases and the J gene end by 6 bases; junction bases not matched to a gene: 8. Per the germline V gene, CDR1 is LGHNA and CDR2 is YNFKEQ. The CDR3 is 16 amino acids. The CDR3 coding sequence is TGTGCCAGCAGCCAACCTGACAGGGGCGAATATGAAAAACTGTTTTTT. It yields the protein CASSQPDRGEYEKLFF.

The chain links TRBV5-8 to TRBJ2-1; 9 bases match TRBD2. Trimming cost V 7 bases and J 7 bases; bases outside gene matches: 18. From germline, CDR1 is SGHTS and CDR2 YDEGEE. The CDR3 consists of 17 residues. CDR3 residues: CASHWRIYGLARNEQFF. The CDR3 DNA is TGTGCCAGCCACTGGAGGATATATGGACTAGCGAGGAATGAGCAGTTCTTC.

The rearrangement links TRBV5-1 to TRBJ2-6, with D possibly TRBD2 on 5 matching bases. The CDR3 length is 15 residues. V lost 4 bases, J lost 0 bases, and 8 bases lay in between. Germline loops: CDR1 SGHRS, CDR2 YFSETQ. For the CDR3, the DNA is TGCGCCAGCAGCCTAGGGAGCTCTGGGGCCAACGTCCTGACTTTC. It specifies CASSLGSSGANVLTF.

This rearrangement joins TRBV28 to TRBJ2-7; D possibly corresponds to TRBD2 (6 bases). The CDR3 is 17 amino acids. The ends were cut back, 4 bases at V and 0 bases at J, with 19 bases in the middle. Germline V gene data show CDR1 as MDHEN and CDR2 as SYDVKM. This CDR3 is CASSYGISGSSSYEQYF. DNA of the CDR3: TGTGCCAGCAGTTACGGAATTAGCGGTTCTAGCTCCTACGAGCAGTACTTC.

The V and J genes are TRBV5-1 and TRBJ2-7; the D gene is possibly TRBD2 (6 bases). The germline gives CDR1 SGHRS, CDR2 YFSETQ. V gave up 0 bases and J gave up 5 bases, with 12 bases separating them. The CDR3 contains 14 residues. Written as DNA, the CDR3 is TGCGCCAGCAGCTTGGCGGGGGATCTCGACGAGCAGTACTTC. Encoded protein: CASSLAGDLDEQYF.